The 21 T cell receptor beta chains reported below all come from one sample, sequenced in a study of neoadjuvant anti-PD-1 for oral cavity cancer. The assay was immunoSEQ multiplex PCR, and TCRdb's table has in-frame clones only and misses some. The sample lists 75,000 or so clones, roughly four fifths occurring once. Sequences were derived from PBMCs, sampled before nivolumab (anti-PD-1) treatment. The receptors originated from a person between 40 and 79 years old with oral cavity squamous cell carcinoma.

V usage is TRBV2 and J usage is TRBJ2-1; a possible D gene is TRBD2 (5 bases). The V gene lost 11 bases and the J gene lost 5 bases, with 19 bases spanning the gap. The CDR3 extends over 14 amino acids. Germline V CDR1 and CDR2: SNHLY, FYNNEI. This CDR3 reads CAGRDPGIHNEQFF. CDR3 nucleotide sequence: TGTGCCGGAAGAGACCCGGGGATCCACAATGAGCAGTTCTTC.

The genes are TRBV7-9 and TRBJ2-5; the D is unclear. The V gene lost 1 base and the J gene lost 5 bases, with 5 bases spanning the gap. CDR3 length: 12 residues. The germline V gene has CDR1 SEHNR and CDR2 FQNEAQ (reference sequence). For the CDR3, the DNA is TGTGCCAGCAGCTTAGAGACCGAGACCCAGTACTTC. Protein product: CASSLETETQYF. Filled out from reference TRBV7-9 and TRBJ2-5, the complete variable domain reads DTGVSQNPRHKITKRGQNVTFRCDPISEHNRLYWYRQTLGQGPEFLTYFQNEAQLEKSRLLSDRFSAERPKGSFSTLEIQRTEQGDSAMYLCASSLETETQYFGPGTRLLVL.

CDR3 loop: CASSQDEQPEAFF. The DNA of the CDR3 is TGTGCCAGCAGCCAAGATGAGCAGCCTGAAGCTTTCTTT. The chain couples TRBV4-2 to TRBJ1-1, with no clear D. Trimming removed 0 bases from V and 6 bases from J, with 8 bases in between. This CDR3 has 13 amino acids. CDR1 and CDR2 (germline): LGHNA, YNFKEQ.

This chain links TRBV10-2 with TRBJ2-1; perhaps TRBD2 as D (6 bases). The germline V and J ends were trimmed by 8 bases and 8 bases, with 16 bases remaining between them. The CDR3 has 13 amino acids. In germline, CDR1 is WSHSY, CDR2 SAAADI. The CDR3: CASLAPSVDEQFF. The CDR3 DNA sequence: TGCGCCAGCCTAGCGCCCTCCGTCGATGAGCAGTTCTTC.

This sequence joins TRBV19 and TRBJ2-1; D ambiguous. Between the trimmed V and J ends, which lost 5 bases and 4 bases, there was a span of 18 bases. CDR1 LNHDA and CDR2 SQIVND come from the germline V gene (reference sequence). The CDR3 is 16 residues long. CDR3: CASSVPQNFLYNEQFF. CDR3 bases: TGTGCCAGTAGTGTCCCTCAGAATTTCCTTTACAATGAGCAGTTCTTC.

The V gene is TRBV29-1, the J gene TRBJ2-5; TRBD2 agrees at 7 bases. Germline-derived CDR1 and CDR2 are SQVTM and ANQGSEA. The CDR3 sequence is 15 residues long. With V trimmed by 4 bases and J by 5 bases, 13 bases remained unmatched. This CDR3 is CSVGGVTSRGETQYF. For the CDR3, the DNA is TGCAGCGTTGGGGGGGTGACTAGCCGTGGGGAGACCCAGTACTTC.

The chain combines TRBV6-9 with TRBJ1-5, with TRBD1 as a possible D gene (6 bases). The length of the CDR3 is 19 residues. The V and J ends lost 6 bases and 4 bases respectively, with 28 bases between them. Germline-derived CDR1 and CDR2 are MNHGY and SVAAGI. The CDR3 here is CASSEIQGAEVIGNQPQHF. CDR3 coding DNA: TGTGCCAGCAGCGAGATACAGGGTGCCGAGGTAATAGGGAATCAGCCCCAGCATTTT.

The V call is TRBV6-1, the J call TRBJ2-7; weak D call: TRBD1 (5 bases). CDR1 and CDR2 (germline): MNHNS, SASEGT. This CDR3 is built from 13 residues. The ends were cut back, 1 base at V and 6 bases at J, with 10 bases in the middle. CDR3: CASSEVVRGEQYF. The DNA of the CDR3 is TGTGCCAGCAGTGAAGTGGTAAGGGGCGAGCAGTACTTC.

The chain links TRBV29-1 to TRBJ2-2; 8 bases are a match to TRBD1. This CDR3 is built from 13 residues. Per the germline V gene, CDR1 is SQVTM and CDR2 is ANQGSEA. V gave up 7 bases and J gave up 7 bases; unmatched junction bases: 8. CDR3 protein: CSALTGVDGELFF. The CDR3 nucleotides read TGCAGCGCCTTGACAGGGGTGGACGGGGAGCTGTTTTTT.

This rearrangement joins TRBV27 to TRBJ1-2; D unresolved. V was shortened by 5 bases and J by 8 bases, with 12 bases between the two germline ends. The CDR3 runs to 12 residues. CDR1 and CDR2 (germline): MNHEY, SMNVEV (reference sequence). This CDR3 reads CASSPSIGGYTF. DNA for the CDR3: TGTGCCAGCAGTCCCTCCATTGGAGGCTACACCTTC.

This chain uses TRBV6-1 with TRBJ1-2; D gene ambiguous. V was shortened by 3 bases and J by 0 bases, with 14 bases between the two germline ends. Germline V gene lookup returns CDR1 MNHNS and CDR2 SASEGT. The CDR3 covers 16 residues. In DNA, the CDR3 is TGTGCCAGCAGTGAGTGGATAGAGGAACCTAACTATGGCTACACCTTC. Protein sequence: CASSEWIEEPNYGYTF.

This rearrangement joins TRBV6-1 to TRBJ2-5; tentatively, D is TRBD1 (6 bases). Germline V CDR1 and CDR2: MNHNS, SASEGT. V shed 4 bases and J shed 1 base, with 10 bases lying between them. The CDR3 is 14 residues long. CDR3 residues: CASSVGTLQETQYF. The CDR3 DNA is TGTGCCAGCAGTGTAGGGACACTCCAAGAGACCCAGTACTTC.

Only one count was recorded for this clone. This CDR3 is CASSEGFGRDDTTDTQYF. For the CDR3, the DNA is TGTGCCAGCAGTGAAGGTTTTGGCAGGGACGATACCACAGATACGCAGTATTTT. The J gene is TRBJ2-3, the V gene TRBV6-1; D tentatively fits TRBD1 or TRBD2 (5 bases each). Deletions cut 1 base from V and 2 bases from J, with 19 bases between. The CDR3 contains 18 residues. Germline-derived CDR1 and CDR2 are MNHNS and SASEGT.

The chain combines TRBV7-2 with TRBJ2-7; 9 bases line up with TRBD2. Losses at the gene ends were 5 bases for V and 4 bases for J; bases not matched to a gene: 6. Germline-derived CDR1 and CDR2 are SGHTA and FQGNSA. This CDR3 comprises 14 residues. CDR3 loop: CASSLGTSIYEQYF. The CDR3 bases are TGTGCCAGCAGCCTCGGGACTAGCATATACGAGCAGTACTTC.

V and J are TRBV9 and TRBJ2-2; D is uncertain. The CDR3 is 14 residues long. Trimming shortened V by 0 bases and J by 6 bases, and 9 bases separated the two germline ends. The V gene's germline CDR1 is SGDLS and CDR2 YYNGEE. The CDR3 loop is CASSVGQIAGELFF. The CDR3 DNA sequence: TGTGCCAGCAGCGTAGGGCAGATCGCCGGGGAGCTGTTTTTT.

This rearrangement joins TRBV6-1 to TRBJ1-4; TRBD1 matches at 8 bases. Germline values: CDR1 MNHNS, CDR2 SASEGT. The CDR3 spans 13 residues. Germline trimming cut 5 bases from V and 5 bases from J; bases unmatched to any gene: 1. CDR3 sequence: CASSRTGNEKLFF. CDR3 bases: TGTGCCAGCAGTCGGACAGGGAATGAAAAACTGTTTTTT.

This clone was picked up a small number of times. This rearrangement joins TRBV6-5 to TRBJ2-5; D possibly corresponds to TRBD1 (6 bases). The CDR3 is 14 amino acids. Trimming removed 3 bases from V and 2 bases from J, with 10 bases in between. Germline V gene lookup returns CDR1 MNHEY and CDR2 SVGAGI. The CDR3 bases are TGTGCCAGCAGTTATTCGACAGGACAAGAGACCCAGTACTTC. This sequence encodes CASSYSTGQETQYF.

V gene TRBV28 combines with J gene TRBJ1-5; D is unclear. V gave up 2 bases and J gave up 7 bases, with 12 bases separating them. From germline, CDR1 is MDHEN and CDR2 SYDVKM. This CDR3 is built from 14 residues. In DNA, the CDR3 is TGTGCCAGCAGTTTAATGGGTCCTGGGCAGCCCCAGCATTTT. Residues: CASSLMGPGQPQHF.

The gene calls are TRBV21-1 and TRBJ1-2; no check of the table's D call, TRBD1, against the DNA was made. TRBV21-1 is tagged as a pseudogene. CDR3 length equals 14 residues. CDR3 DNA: TGTGCCAGCACCCCCGGGACAGGGAACTATGGCTACACCTTC. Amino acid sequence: CASTPGTGNYGYTF.

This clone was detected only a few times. The CDR3 reads CASSHEQNQPQHF. Written as DNA, the CDR3 is TGTGCCAGCAGTCATGAACAGAATCAGCCCCAGCATTTT. The chain is built from TRBV5-8 and TRBJ1-5; D unresolved. V was shortened by 5 bases and J by 4 bases, with 10 bases between the two germline ends. This CDR3 has 13 residues. The germline CDR1 and CDR2 sequences are SGHTS and YDEGEE.

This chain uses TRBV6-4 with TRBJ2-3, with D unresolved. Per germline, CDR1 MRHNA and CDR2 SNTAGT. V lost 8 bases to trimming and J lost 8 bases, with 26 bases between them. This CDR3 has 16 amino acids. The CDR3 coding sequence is TGTGCCAGCGTGAAAGGGCCAAGCGAGGTTTGGGTTACGCAGTATTTT. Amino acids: CASVKGPSEVWVTQYF.